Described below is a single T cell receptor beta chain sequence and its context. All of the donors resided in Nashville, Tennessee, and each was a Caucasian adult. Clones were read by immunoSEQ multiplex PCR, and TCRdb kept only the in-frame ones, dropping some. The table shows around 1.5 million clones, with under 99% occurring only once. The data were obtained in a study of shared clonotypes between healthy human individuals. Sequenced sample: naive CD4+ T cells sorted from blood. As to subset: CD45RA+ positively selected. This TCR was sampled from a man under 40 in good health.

The chain's CDR3 is CASSLFWGGTAFEADTDTQYF. In DNA, the CDR3 is TGCGCCAGCAGCCTTTTTTGGGGCGGGACAGCATTCGAGGCGGACACAGATACGCAGTATTTT. This sequence joins TRBV5-1 and TRBJ2-3, with a weak D call TRBD1 (7 bases). V was clipped by 4 bases and J by 2 bases, with 32 bases between them. This CDR3 is built from 21 residues. Germline values: CDR1 SGHRS, CDR2 YFSETQ.